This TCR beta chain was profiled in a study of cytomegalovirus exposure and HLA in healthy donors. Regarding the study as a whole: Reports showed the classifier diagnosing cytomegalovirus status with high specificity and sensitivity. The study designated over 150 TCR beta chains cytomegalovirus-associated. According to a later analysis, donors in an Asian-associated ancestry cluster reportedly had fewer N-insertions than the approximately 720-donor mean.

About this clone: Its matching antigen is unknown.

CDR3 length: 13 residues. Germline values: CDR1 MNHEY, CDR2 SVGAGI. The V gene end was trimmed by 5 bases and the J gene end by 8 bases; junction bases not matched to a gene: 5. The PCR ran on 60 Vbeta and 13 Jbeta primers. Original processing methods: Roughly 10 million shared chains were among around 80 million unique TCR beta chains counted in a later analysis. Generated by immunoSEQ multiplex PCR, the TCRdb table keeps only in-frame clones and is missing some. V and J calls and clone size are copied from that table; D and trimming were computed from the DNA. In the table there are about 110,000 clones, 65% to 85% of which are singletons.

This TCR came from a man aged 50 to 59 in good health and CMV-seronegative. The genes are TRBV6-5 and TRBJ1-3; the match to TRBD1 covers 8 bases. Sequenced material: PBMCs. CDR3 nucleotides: TGTGCCAGCAGTCCCGGGACAGGATACACCATATATTTT. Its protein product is CASSPGTGYTIYF.